This T cell receptor (beta chain) emerged from a study of blood T cell repertoires in COVID-19. Across the whole study: Sites in the United States, Italy and Spain provided acute and convalescent COVID-19 samples.

The data were produced by immunoSEQ multiplex PCR, yet TCRdb's version contains in-frame clones alone and is incomplete. The data contain 60,000 to 65,000 clones, 65% to 80% of them singletons. This clone occurred a few times. The germline CDR1 and CDR2 sequences are SGHTA and FQGNSA. The CDR3 length is 13 residues. Trimming shortened V by 6 bases and J by 6 bases, and 15 bases separated the two germline ends. The chain carries TRBV7-2 and TRBJ2-7; TRBD2 might be the D (6 bases). The receptor comes from a man in his 60s with acute or convalescent COVID-19. The sample comprised peripheral blood. CDR3 sequence: CASSLRGIGEQYF. The CDR3 DNA sequence: TGTGCCAGCAGTCTCCGCGGGATTGGCGAGCAGTACTTC.